This paragraph reports one T cell receptor (beta chain). Its specificity is not known. This entry comes from a study of T cells in localized non-small cell lung cancer. Regarding the study as a whole: Adjacent lung had a median roughly 50 of the 100 largest tumor clones. The study linked higher blood T cell density to longer overall survival.

Sequenced by immunoSEQ multiplex PCR; TCRdb stores in-frame clones only, minus some. The repertoire holds about 48,000 clones, with approximately 77% as singletons. This material consisted of peripheral blood, taken before any cancer treatment. This sequence originates from a man aged 40 to 70 with stage I squamous cell lung carcinoma.

CDR3 in amino acids: CASATGSTKYGYTF. The CDR3 coding sequence is TGTGCCAGTGCTACAGGGTCCACCAAGTATGGCTACACCTTC. The V call is TRBV19, the J call TRBJ1-2; tentative D call: TRBD1 (6 bases). Deletions cut 8 bases from V and 5 bases from J, with 18 bases between. Germline-derived CDR1 and CDR2 are LNHDA and SQIVND (reference sequence). This CDR3 is built from 14 residues.